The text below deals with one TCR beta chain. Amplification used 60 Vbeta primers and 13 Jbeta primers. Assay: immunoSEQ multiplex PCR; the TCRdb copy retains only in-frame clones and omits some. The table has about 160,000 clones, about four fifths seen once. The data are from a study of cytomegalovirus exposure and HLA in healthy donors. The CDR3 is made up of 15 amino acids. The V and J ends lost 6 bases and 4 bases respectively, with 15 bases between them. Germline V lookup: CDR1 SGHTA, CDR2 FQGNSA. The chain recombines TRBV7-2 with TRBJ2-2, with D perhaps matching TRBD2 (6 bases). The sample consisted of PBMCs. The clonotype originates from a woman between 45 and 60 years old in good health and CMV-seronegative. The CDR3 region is CASRQRVPSTGELFF. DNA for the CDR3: TGTGCCAGCAGACAGCGGGTGCCATCCACCGGGGAGCTGTTTTTT.